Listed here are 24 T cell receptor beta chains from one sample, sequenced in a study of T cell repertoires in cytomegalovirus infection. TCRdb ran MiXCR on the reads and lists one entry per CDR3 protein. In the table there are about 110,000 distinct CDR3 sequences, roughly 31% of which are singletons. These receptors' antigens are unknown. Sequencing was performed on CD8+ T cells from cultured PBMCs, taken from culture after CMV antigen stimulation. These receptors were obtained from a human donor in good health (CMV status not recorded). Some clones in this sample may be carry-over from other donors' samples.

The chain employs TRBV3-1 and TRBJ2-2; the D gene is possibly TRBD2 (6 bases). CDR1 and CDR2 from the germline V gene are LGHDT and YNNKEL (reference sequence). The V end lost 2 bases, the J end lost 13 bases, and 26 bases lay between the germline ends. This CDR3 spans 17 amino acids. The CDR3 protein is CASSQRQLGGGERGLFF. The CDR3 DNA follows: TGTGCCAGCAGCCAACGACAATTGGGAGGAGGCGAGAGGGGGCTGTTTTTT.

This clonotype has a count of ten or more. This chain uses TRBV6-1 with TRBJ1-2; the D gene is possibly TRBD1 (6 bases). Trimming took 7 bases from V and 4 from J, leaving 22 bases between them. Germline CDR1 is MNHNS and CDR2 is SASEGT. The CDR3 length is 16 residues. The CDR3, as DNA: TGTGCCAGCACCCATGGCGACAGGCGGCCCAGCTATGGCTACACCTTC. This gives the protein CASTHGDRRPSYGYTF.

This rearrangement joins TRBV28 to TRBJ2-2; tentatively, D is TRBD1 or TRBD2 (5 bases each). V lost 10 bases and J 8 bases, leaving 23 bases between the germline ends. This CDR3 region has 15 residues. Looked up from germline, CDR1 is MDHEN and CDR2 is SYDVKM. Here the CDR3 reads CATTPRGPKGGELFF. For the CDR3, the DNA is TGTGCCACTACTCCTCGGGGCCCCAAGGGTGGGGAGCTGTTTTTT. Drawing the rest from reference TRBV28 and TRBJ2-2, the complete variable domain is DVKVTQSSRYLVKRTGEKVFLECVQDMDHENMFWYRQDPGLGLRLIYFSYDVKMKEKGDIPEGYSVSREKKERFSLILESASTNQTSMYLCATTPRGPKGGELFFGEGSRLTVL.

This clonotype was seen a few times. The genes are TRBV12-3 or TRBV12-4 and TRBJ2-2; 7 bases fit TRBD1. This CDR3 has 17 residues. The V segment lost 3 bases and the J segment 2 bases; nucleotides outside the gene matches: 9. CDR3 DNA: TGTGCCAGCAGTTTTTACGCAGGGGGTAGAAACACCGGGGAGCTGTTTTTT. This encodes CASSFYAGGRNTGELFF.

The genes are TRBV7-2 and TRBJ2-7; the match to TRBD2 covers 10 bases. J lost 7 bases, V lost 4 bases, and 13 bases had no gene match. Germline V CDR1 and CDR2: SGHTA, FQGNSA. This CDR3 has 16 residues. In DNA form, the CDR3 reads TGTGCCAGCAGCTCCCTGTCTAGCGGGGGTCGGGGAGAGCAGTACTTC. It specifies CASSSLSSGGRGEQYF.

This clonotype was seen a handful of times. The CDR3 DNA follows: TGTGCCAGCAGTTTTATTCCGGCTATCTATGAACAGGGGAAGGAGACCCAGTACTTC. This gives the protein CASSFIPAIYEQGKETQYF. This chain uses TRBV12-3 or TRBV12-4 with TRBJ2-5; the match to TRBD1 covers 7 bases. With 3 bases clipped from V and 5 bases from J, the junction kept 21 bases outside the gene matches. The CDR3 contains 19 residues.

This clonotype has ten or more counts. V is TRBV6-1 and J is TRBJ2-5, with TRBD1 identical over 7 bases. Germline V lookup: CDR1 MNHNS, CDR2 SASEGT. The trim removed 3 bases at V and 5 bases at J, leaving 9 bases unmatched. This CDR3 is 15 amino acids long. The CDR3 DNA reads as TGTGCCAGCAGTGATAGGGCGCGCAGGGGGGAGACCCAGTACTTC. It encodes CASSDRARRGETQYF.

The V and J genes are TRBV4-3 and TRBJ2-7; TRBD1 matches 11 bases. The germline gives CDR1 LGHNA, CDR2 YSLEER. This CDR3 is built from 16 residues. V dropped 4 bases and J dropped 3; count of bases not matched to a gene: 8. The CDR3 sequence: CASSPVFGTGGYEQYF. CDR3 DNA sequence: TGCGCCAGCAGCCCAGTGTTCGGGACAGGGGGCTACGAGCAGTACTTC.

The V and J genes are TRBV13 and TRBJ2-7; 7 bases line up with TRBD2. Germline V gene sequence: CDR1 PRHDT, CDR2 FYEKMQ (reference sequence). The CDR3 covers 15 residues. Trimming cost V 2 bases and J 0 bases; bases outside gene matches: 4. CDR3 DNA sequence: TGTGCCAGCAGCTTACTCGGGGGGAGCTCCTACGAGCAGTACTTC. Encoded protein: CASSLLGGSSYEQYF.

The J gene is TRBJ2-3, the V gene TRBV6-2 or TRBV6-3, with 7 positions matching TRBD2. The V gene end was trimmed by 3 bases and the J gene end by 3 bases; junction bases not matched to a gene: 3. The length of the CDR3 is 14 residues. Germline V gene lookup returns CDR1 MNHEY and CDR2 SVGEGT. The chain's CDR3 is CASSYLGGTDTQYF. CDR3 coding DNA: TGTGCCAGCAGTTATCTCGGGGGGACAGATACGCAGTATTTT.

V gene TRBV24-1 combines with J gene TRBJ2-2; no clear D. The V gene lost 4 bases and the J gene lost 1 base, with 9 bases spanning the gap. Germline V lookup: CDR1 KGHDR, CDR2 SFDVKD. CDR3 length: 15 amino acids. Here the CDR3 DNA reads TGTGCCACCAGTGACGGAGTTTGGAACACCGGGGAGCTGTTTTTT. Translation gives CATSDGVWNTGELFF.

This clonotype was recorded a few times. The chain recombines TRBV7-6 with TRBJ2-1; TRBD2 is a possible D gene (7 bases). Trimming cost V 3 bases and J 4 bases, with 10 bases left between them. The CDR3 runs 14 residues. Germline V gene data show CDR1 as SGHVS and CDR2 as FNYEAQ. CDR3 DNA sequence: TGTGCCAGCAGCTTCGGGGGGCGGTACAATGAGCAGTTCTTC. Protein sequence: CASSFGGRYNEQFF. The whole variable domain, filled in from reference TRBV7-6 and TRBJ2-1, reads GAGVSQSPRYKVTKRGQDVALRCDPISGHVSLYWYRQALGQGPEFLTYFNYEAQQDKSGLPNDRFSAERPEGSISTLTIQRTEQRDSAMYRCASSFGGRYNEQFFGPGTRLTVL.

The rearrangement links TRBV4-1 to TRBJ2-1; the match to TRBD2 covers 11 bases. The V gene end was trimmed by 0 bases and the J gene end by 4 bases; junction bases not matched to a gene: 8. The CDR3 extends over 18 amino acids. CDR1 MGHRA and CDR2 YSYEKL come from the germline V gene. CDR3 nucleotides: TGCGCCAGCAGCCAAGAATCAACCGGGACTAGCGGATACAATGAGCAGTTCTTC. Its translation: CASSQESTGTSGYNEQFF.

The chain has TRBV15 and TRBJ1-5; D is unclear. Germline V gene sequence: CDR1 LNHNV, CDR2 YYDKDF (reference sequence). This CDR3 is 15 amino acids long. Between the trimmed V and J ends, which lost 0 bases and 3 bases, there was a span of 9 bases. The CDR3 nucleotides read TGTGCCACCAGCAGAGAGGGTGAGCCCAATCAGCCCCAGCATTTT. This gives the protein CATSREGEPNQPQHF.

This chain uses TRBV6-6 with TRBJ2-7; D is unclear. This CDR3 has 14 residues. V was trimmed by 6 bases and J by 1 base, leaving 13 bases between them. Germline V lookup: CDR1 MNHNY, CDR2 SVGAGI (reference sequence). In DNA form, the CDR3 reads TGTGCCAGCAGGCTCGGACGCTATTCCTACGAGCAGTACTTC. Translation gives CASRLGRYSYEQYF.

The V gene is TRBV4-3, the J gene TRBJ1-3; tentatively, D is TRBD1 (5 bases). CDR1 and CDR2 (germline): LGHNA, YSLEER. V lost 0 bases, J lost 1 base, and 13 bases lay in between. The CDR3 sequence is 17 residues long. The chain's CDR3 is CASSQDRSGASGNTIYF. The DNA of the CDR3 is TGCGCCAGCAGCCAAGATCGGAGCGGGGCTTCTGGAAACACCATATATTTT.

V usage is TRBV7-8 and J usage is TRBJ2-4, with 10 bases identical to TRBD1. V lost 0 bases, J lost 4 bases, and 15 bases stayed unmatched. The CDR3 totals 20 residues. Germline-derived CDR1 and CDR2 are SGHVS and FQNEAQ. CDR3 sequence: CASSLARAAAGQGRKNIQYF. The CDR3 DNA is TGTGCCAGCAGCTTAGCCCGCGCAGCCGCGGGACAGGGGAGAAAAAACATTCAGTACTTC.

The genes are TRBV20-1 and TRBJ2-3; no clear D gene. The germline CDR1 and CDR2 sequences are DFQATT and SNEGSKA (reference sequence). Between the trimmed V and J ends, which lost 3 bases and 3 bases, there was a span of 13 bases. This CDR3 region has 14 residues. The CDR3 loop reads CSASLTFRTDTQYF. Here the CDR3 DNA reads TGCAGTGCTAGCTTAACTTTTCGGACAGATACGCAGTATTTT.

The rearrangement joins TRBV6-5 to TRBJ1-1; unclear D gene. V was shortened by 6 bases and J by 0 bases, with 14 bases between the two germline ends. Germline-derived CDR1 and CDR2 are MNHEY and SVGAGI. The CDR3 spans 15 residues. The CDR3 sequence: CASSDNSAMNTEAFF. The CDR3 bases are TGTGCCAGCAGCGATAACAGTGCTATGAACACTGAAGCTTTCTTT.

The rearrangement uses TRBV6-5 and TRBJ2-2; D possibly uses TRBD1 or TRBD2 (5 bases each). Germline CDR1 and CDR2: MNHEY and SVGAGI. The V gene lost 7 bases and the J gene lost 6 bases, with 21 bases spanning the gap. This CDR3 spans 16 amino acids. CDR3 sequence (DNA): TGTGCCAGCAATTCGGACTTTGGGACGCCGGCCGGGGAGCTGTTTTTT. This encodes CASNSDFGTPAGELFF.

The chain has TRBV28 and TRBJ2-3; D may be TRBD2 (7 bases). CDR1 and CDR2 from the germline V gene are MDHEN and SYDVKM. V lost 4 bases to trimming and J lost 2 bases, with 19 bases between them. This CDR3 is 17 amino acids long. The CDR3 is CASSSRVAGANTDTQYF. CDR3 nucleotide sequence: TGTGCCAGCAGTTCCAGGGTGGCGGGGGCGAACACAGATACGCAGTATTTT.

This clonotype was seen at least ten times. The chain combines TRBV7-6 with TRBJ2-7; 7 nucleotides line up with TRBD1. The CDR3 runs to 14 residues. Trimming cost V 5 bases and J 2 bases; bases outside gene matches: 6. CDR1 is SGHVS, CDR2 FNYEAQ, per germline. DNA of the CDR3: TGTGCCAGCAGCCTCCGGACAGGTCCCTACGAGCAGTACTTC. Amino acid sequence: CASSLRTGPYEQYF. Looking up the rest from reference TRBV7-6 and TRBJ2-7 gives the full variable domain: GAGVSQSPRYKVTKRGQDVALRCDPISGHVSLYWYRQALGQGPEFLTYFNYEAQQDKSGLPNDRFSAERPEGSISTLTIQRTEQRDSAMYRCASSLRTGPYEQYFGPGTRLTVT.

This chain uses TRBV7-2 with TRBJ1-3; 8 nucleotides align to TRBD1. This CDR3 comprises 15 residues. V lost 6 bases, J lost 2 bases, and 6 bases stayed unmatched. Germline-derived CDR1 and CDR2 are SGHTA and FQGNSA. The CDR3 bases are TGTGCCAGCAGGCGTACGACAGGGGCTGGAAACACCATATATTTT. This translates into CASRRTTGAGNTIYF.

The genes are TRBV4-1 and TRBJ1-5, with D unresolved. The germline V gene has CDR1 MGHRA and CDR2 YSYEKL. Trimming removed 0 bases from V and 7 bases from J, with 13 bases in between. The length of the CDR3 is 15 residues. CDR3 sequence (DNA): TGCGCCAGCAGCCAAGATTACAGTCGCGGGCAGCCCCAGCATTTT. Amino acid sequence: CASSQDYSRGQPQHF.